This T cell receptor beta chain is drawn from a study of blood T cell repertoires in COVID-19. Study details: Samples taken during acute and convalescent COVID-19 were collected in the United States, Italy and Spain. PBMCs, B-cell-depleted T cells, or T cells provided the cDNA or gDNA that made up the material.

The CDR3 has 16 residues. CDR1 SGDLS and CDR2 YYNGEE come from the germline V gene. V dropped 4 bases and J dropped 7; count of bases not matched to a gene: 11. Original analysis: Reference gene primer amplification gave estimated nucleated cell counts. Profiling relied on immunoSEQ multiplex PCR, and the TCRdb table lists in-frame clones only, not all of them. Clone size and V and J calls were adopted from that table, with D and trimming inferred from the DNA. The sample includes approximately 270,000 clones, approximately 85% of them seen just once. The chain employs TRBV9 and TRBJ2-1; 10 nucleotides match TRBD2. Sequencing used peripheral blood. The receptor was derived from a woman in her seventies with acute or convalescent COVID-19. The CDR3 coding sequence is TGTGCCAGCAGCCCGAGATCCCTAGCGGGGGTGAATGAGCAGTTCTTC. It codes for CASSPRSLAGVNEQFF.